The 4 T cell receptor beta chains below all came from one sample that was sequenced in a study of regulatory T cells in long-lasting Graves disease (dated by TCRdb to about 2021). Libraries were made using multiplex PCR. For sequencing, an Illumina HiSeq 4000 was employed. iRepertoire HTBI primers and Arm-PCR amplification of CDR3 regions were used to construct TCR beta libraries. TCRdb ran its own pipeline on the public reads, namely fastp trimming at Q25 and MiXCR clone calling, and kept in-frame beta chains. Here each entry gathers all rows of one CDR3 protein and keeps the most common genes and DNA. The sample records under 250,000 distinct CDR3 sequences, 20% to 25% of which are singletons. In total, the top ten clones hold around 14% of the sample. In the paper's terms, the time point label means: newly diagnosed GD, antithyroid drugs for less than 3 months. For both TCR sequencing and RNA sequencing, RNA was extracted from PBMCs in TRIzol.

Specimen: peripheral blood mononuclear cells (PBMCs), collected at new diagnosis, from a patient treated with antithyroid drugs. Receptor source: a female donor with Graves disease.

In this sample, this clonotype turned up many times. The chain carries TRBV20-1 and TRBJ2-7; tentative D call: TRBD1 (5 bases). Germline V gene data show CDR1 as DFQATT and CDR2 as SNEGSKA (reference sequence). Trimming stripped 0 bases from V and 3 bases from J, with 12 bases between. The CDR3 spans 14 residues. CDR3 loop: CSARDFQGNYEQYF. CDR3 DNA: TGCAGTGCTAGAGATTTCCAGGGAAACTACGAGCAGTACTTC.

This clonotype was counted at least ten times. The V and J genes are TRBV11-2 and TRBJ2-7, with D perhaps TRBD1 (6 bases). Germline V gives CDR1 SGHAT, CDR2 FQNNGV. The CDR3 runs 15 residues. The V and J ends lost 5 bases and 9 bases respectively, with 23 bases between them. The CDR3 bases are TGTGCCAGCAGCAAATCCGACAGGTATACTACGAGGCAGTACTTC. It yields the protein CASSKSDRYTTRQYF.

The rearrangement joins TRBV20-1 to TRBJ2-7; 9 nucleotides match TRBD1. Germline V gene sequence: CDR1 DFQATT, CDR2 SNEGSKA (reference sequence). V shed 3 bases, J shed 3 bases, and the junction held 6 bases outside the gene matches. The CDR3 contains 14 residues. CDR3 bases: TGCAGTGCTAGCACCTCGGGACAGGGCTACGAGCAGTACTTC. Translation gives CSASTSGQGYEQYF.

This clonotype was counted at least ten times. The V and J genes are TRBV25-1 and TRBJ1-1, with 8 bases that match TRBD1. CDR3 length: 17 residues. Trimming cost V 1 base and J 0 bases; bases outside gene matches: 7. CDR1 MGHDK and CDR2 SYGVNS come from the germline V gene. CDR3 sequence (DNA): TGTGCCAGCAGTGAATCACCGACAGGGGTAATGAACACTGAAGCTTTCTTT. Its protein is CASSESPTGVMNTEAFF.